Listed here is a single TCR beta chain. The antigen is undetermined. The sample belongs to a study of cytomegalovirus exposure and HLA in healthy donors. PCR amplification relied on 60 Vbeta primers (plus 13 Jbeta primers). TCRdb keeps only in-frame clones here, not all; method: immunoSEQ multiplex PCR. The table has roughly 110,000 clones, around 82% seen once. Findings and caveats of the study: TCR beta chains numbering more than 150 were designated cytomegalovirus-associated. Follow-up analysis later connected one missense variant in DCLRE1C with trimming of TCR beta V- and J-genes.

The V and J ends lost 1 base and 0 bases respectively, with 6 bases between them. Looked up from germline, CDR1 is SGHVS and CDR2 is FQNEAQ. This CDR3 has 14 residues. The sequenced sample was PBMCs. This receptor was identified in a man aged 45 to 65 in good health and CMV-seronegative. The chain has TRBV7-8 and TRBJ1-1; D is ambiguous. The DNA for the CDR3 is TGTGCCAGCAGCTTAGGTGGAGTGAACACTGAAGCTTTCTTT. It specifies CASSLGGVNTEAFF.